This T cell receptor (beta chain) was sequenced in a study of blood T cell repertoires in COVID-19. Using immunoSEQ multiplex PCR, the repertoire was profiled, and TCRdb retains in-frame clones only, with some absent. The sample has more than 150,000 clones, approximately 80% seen once. The length of the CDR3 is 16 residues. Germline-derived CDR1 and CDR2 are WNHNN and SYGVQD (reference sequence). Trimming at V came to 3 bases and at J to 6 bases, leaving 7 bases not matched to a gene. The chain is built from TRBV10-1 and TRBJ2-3; 12 bases align to TRBD2. Sequencing was carried out using peripheral blood. The receptor was isolated from a human donor in a cohort sampled during active COVID-19. For the CDR3, the DNA is TGCGCCAGCAGTGACACCCTAGCGGGGGGGTCGGATACGCAGTATTTT. Translation: CASSDTLAGGSDTQYF.